A selection of T cell receptor beta chains follows, all from one sample in a study of early T cells in non-severe SARS-CoV-2 infection. MiXCR, applied by TCRdb to the 5' RACE reads, yields one record per CDR3 protein. The sample includes around 81,000 distinct CDR3 sequences, 13% to 15% of them seen just once. Material: whole blood. Receptor source: an adult who was a healthcare worker with PCR-confirmed SARS-CoV-2 infection or an uninfected control (not recorded which). Each CDR3 is given with its conserved first and last residue. A D gene is named only where the DNA matches it firmly. For some rows the clone size is stated as once, few or many, or as a class when expanded; others skip it.

v_call	j_call	clone_size	d_call	cdr3_nt	cdr3_aa
TRBV7-9	TRBJ2-1	many	-	TGTGCCAGCAGCTTAGGAGTCTATGAGCAGTTCTTC	CASSLGVYEQFF
TRBV12-3/TRBV12-4	TRBJ2-6	-	-	TGTGCCAGCAGTAAGCACCAACAGGGATCGTCGCACGTCCTGACTTTC	CASSKHQQGSSHVLTF
TRBV13	TRBJ1-2	many	TRBD1	TGTGCCAGCAGCTTAGGGGACAGGGGGCGCGGCTACACCTTC	CASSLGDRGRGYTF
TRBV6-1	TRBJ2-3	few	-	TGTGCCAGCAGTGAAATCTCGACAGATACGCAGTATTTT	CASSEISTDTQYF
TRBV29-1	TRBJ1-1	-	-	TGCAGCGTTGTACGGGGCCACCGCGGGACTGAAGCTTTCTTT	CSVVRGHRGTEAFF
TRBV7-2	TRBJ1-1	-	-	TGTGCCAGCAGCAGGGGACTGCTGAACACTGAAGCTTTCTTT	CASSRGLLNTEAFF
TRBV6-5	TRBJ1-1	few	-	TGTGCCAGCAGTTATCTAGGGGACACTGAAGCTTTCTTT	CASSYLGDTEAFF
TRBV11-3	TRBJ2-1	few	-	TGTGCCAGCAGCTTAGAGGGAACCCGGGGGCATGAGCAGTTCTTC	CASSLEGTRGHEQFF
TRBV9	TRBJ1-1	few	-	TGTGCCAGCAGCGTAGGCCTCCCTAGGGAGGGAGGGGTGAACACTGAAGCTTTCTTT	CASSVGLPREGGVNTEAFF
TRBV24-1	TRBJ1-1	many	TRBD1	TGTGGCGACAGGGCCCAAGCAGGGAACACTGAAGCTTTCTTT	CGDRAQAGNTEAFF
TRBV6-5	TRBJ1-1	-	TRBD1	TGTGCCAGCACCAGACAGGGGAACACTGAAGCTTTCTTT	CASTRQGNTEAFF
TRBV29-1	TRBJ1-1	-	-	TGCAGCGTTGATGGGGGCGCGGACACTGAAGCTTTCTTT	CSVDGGADTEAFF
TRBV20-1	TRBJ1-6	-	TRBD1	TGCAGTGCTACCCCCGGGACAGGGAGACCCTATAATTCACCCCTCCACTTT	CSATPGTGRPYNSPLHF
TRBV20-1	TRBJ2-4	-	-	TGCAGTGCTAGTGGGCAGGGAAACATTCAGTACTTC	CSASGQGNIQYF
TRBV19	TRBJ2-2	-	-	TGTGCCAGTAGGCCAGGGGCGAACACCGGGGAGCTGTTTTTT	CASRPGANTGELFF
TRBV6-1	TRBJ1-1	few	TRBD1	TGTGCCACCCGGGACAGGGGAGAAGCTTTCTTT	CATRDRGEAFF
TRBV9	TRBJ2-7	many	-	TGTGCCAGCAGTCGTACGGCCCAGAAGGGCGAGCAGTACTTC	CASSRTAQKGEQYF
TRBV7-3	TRBJ1-2	-	TRBD1	TGTGCCAGCAGCCCGAACCCCGGGACAGGGATTTATGGCTACACCTTC	CASSPNPGTGIYGYTF
TRBV7-9	TRBJ1-2	-	-	TGTGCCAGCAGCATAAACAGGGAAGGCTACACCTTC	CASSINREGYTF
TRBV29-1	TRBJ2-3	few	TRBD1	TGCAGCGTTACCGGACAGGGGGTCCCAGATACGCAGTATTTT	CSVTGQGVPDTQYF
TRBV7-7	TRBJ2-2	few	TRBD1	TGTGCCAGCAGCCTCGACAGGGGCACCGGGGAGCTGTTTTTT	CASSLDRGTGELFF
TRBV6-1	TRBJ2-3	-	TRBD2	TGTGCCAGCATTCGCGGGAGTAGCGGGGGGGCGAATACGCAGTATTTT	CASIRGSSGGANTQYF
TRBV6-2/TRBV6-3	TRBJ2-1	-	-	TGTGCCAGCAGTTACTCGACCGGCAATGAGCAGTTCTTC	CASSYSTGNEQFF
TRBV12-3/TRBV12-4	TRBJ1-1	-	-	TGTGCCAGCAGTTTTAACAGACCCCAACTTTTCATGAACACTGAAGCTTTCTTT	CASSFNRPQLFMNTEAFF
TRBV16	TRBJ2-5	-	-	TGTGCCAGCAGCCAAGGAGGGGAAGAGACCCAGTACTTC	CASSQGGEETQYF
TRBV5-1	TRBJ1-1	many	-	TGCGCCAGCAGCTTGGCCCAGGGAGGCATGAACACTGAAGCTTTCTTT	CASSLAQGGMNTEAFF
TRBV20-1	TRBJ1-6	many	-	TGCAGTGCGGCAGGCTCCCGCGGGGACCACTTT	CSAAGSRGDHF
TRBV12-3/TRBV12-4	TRBJ2-7	many	-	TGTGCCAGCAGTTTGGGACATTACTACGAGCAGTACTTC	CASSLGHYYEQYF
TRBV18	TRBJ1-1	-	TRBD1	TGTGCCAGCTCACCCAAAGACAGGGACGGCACTGAAGCTTTCTTT	CASSPKDRDGTEAFF
TRBV20-1	TRBJ2-4	-	-	TGCAGTGCTAGCGCCCTTGCCAAAAACATTCAGTACTTC	CSASALAKNIQYF
TRBV9	TRBJ1-5	few	-	TGTGCCAGCAGCGTAGGGGTCGATCAGCCCCAGCATTTT	CASSVGVDQPQHF
TRBV14	TRBJ1-1	few	-	TGTGCCAGCAGCCAAGATTGGGGGCACACTGAAGCTTTCTTT	CASSQDWGHTEAFF
TRBV12-3/TRBV12-4	TRBJ2-1	-	-	TGTGCCAGCAGACCGGGACAACTTAATGAGCAGTTCTTC	CASRPGQLNEQFF
TRBV7-5	TRBJ1-1	-	-	-	CISVPEAPGVMNTEAFF
TRBV18	TRBJ2-5	-	-	TGTGCCAGCTCACCAGGTGGCCGACAAGAGACCCAGTACTTC	CASSPGGRQETQYF
TRBV11-2	TRBJ2-7	many	-	TGTGCCAGCAGGGGACTCCGAAGAAACATTTACGAGCAGTACTTC	CASRGLRRNIYEQYF
TRBV7-9	TRBJ1-5	-	-	TGTGCCAGCAGCTTAGAACAGGCAAATCAGCCCCAGCATTTT	CASSLEQANQPQHF
TRBV18	TRBJ1-2	few	-	TGTGCCAGCTCACCTAAGACGGAGAGCCATGGCTACACCTTC	CASSPKTESHGYTF